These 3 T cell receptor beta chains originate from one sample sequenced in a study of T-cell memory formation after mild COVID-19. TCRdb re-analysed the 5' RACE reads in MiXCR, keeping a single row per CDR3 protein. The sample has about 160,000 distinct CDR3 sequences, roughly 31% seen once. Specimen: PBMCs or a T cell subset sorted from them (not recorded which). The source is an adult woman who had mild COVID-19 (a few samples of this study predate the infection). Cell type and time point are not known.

The CDR3: CASSVYSKGGENIQYF. The DNA for the CDR3 is TGTGCCAGCAGCGTATATTCGAAGGGCGGGGAAAACATTCAGTACTTC. The chain is built from TRBV9 and TRBJ2-4; perhaps TRBD2 as D (6 bases). The germline V gene encodes CDR1 SGDLS and CDR2 YYNGEE. The V end was cut by 1 base, the J end by 5 bases, with 16 bases between. The CDR3 sequence is 16 residues long.

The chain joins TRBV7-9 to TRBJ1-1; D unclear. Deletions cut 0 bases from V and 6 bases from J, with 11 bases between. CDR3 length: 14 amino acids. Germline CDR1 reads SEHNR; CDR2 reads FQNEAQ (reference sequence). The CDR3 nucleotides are TGTGCCAGCAGCTTAGCAGGGATGGTGGCTGAAGCTTTCTTT. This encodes CASSLAGMVAEAFF.

The CDR3 sequence is CASSTRLAGGEQFF. The CDR3 bases are TGTGCCAGCAGTACCCGCCTAGCGGGAGGTGAGCAGTTCTTC. The chain couples TRBV11-3 to TRBJ2-1; TRBD2 agrees at 11 bases. This CDR3 comprises 14 residues. In germline, CDR1 is SGHNT, CDR2 YENEEA. V shed 6 bases, J shed 9 bases, and the junction held 7 bases outside the gene matches.